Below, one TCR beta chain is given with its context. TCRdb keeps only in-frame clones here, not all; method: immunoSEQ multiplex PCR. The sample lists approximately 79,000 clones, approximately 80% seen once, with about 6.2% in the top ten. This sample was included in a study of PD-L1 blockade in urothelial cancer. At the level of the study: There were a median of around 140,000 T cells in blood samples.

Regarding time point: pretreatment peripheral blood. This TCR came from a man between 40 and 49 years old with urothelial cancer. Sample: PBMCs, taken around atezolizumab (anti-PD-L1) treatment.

DNA of the CDR3: TGTGCCAGCAGTTACCAGGGGGCTGGTAAGATCGATGAGCAGTTCTTC. This sequence encodes CASSYQGAGKIDEQFF. The chain uses TRBV27 and TRBJ2-1, with 8 bases aligning to TRBD1. CDR3 length equals 16 residues. V shed 4 bases and J 8 bases; nucleotides not matched to a gene: 13. Germline-derived CDR1 and CDR2 are MNHEY and SMNVEV (reference sequence).